The 14 T cell receptor beta chains listed next were all sequenced from one sample in a study of blood T cell repertoires in COVID-19. TCRdb's copy holds only in-frame clones and misses some; the assay was immunoSEQ multiplex PCR. The repertoire holds roughly 250,000 clones, with 65% to 85% as singletons. The source material was peripheral blood. These receptors came from a middle-aged woman with active or convalescent COVID-19.

The chain is built from TRBV6-6 and TRBJ1-1, with 9 bases aligning to TRBD1. The V and J ends lost 4 bases and 5 bases, in that order; junction bases with no gene match: 11. The germline V gene encodes CDR1 MNHNY and CDR2 SVGAGI (reference sequence). This CDR3 comprises 16 residues. This CDR3 reads CASSSSRQGGMTEAFF. CDR3 nucleotides: TGTGCCAGCAGTTCCTCACGACAGGGGGGCATGACTGAAGCTTTCTTT.

The chain uses TRBV7-9 and TRBJ2-1, with TRBD1 as a possible D gene (5 bases). There are 13 residues in the CDR3. The V gene's germline CDR1 is SEHNR and CDR2 FQNEAQ (reference sequence). The ends were cut back, 2 bases at V and 8 bases at J, with 10 bases in the middle. The CDR3 protein is CASSLTRVDEQFF. In DNA form, the CDR3 reads TGTGCCAGCAGCTTAACCAGGGTCGATGAGCAGTTCTTC.

The chain carries TRBV2 and TRBJ2-1, with D possibly TRBD1 on 6 matching bases. Germline values: CDR1 SNHLY, CDR2 FYNNEI. Trimming took off 4 bases at V and 5 bases at J, with 9 bases between the two ends. The CDR3 is 13 amino acids. Here the CDR3 DNA reads TGTGCCAGCAGTGTAAGGACAGACAATGAGCAGTTCTTC. Protein sequence: CASSVRTDNEQFF.

The chain is built from TRBV7-3 and TRBJ2-3, with TRBD2 as a possible D gene (5 bases). CDR1 is SGHTA and CDR2 is FQGTGA in the germline V gene. The V and J ends lost 4 bases and 4 bases respectively, with 9 bases between them. The CDR3 contains 13 residues. Here the CDR3 DNA reads TGTGCCAGCAGCTCCACTAGTTCAGATACGCAGTATTTT. Translating gives CASSSTSSDTQYF.

This clone was counted only a few times. This sequence joins TRBV27 and TRBJ1-6, with 7 nucleotides matching TRBD1. The CDR3 is 15 amino acids. Per the germline V gene, CDR1 is MNHEY and CDR2 is SMNVEV (reference sequence). With V trimmed by 4 bases and J by 5 bases, 5 bases remained unmatched. The CDR3 is CASSWGQRNNSPLHF. The CDR3 region has the DNA TGTGCCAGCAGTTGGGGACAGAGAAATAATTCACCCCTCCACTTT.

The chain combines TRBV7-2 with TRBJ1-2; D is perhaps TRBD1 (6 bases). The V and J ends lost 5 bases and 3 bases respectively, with 10 bases between them. Looked up from germline, CDR1 is SGHTA and CDR2 is FQGNSA. CDR3 length equals 13 residues. CDR3 sequence: CASSIGQYYGYTF. As DNA, the CDR3 is TGTGCCAGCAGCATCGGACAGTACTATGGCTACACCTTC.

The chain couples TRBV3-1 (or the pseudogene TRBV3-2) to TRBJ1-5; D perhaps matches TRBD1 (5 bases). Germline values: CDR1 LGHDT, CDR2 YNNKEL (reference sequence). V was cut by 5 bases and J by 3 bases, with 11 bases left in between. The CDR3 is made up of 14 amino acids. CDR3 in DNA: TGTGCCAGCAGCGAACGGGACTACAATCAGCCCCAGCATTTT. It encodes CASSERDYNQPQHF.

This rearrangement joins TRBV6-5 to TRBJ1-5; D may be TRBD1 (6 bases). CDR1 and CDR2 from the germline V gene are MNHEY and SVGAGI. CDR3 size: 14 residues. V was trimmed by 6 bases and J by 5 bases, leaving 14 bases between them. CDR3 nucleotide sequence: TGTGCCAGCAGAGCAAGGGACACACATCAGCCCCAGCATTTT. Translating gives CASRARDTHQPQHF.

The CDR3 reads CASSVGGPGHDSYEQYF. The CDR3 DNA is TGTGCCAGTAGTGTAGGGGGGCCGGGACATGACTCCTACGAGCAGTACTTC. The V gene is TRBV19, the J gene TRBJ2-7; D may correspond to TRBD1 or TRBD2 (6 bases each). Germline-derived CDR1 and CDR2 are LNHDA and SQIVND (reference sequence). The CDR3 contains 17 residues. The V and J ends lost 5 bases and 0 bases respectively, with 20 bases between them.

The chain has TRBV9 and TRBJ2-1; D remains ambiguous. This CDR3 spans 12 amino acids. Trimming removed 3 bases from V and 5 bases from J, with 6 bases in between. CDR1 is SGDLS, CDR2 YYNGEE, per germline. As DNA, the CDR3 is TGTGCCAGCAGCGCCCGGGACAATGAGCAGTTCTTC. This sequence encodes CASSARDNEQFF. Using reference TRBV9 and TRBJ2-1 for the parts outside the CDR3, the full variable domain is DSGVTQTPKHLITATGQRVTLRCSPRSGDLSVYWYQQSLDQGLQFLIQYYNGEERAKGNILERFSAQQFPDLHSELNLSSLELGDSALYFCASSARDNEQFFGPGTRLTVL.

The chain has TRBV9 and TRBJ2-1; TRBD1 matches at 9 bases. Unmatched junction bases numbered 4, after V lost 0 bases and J lost 0 bases. CDR1 is SGDLS and CDR2 is YYNGEE in the germline V gene. The CDR3 runs 17 residues. CDR3 sequence reads: CASSVAGQGLSYNEQFF. As DNA, the CDR3 is TGTGCCAGCAGCGTAGCGGGACAGGGACTCTCCTACAATGAGCAGTTCTTC.

Points on this clone: At one of its ends the junction is not consistent with the germline gene, which may arise from a read error. The V call is TRBV7-7, the J call TRBJ1-6; 10 nucleotides agree with TRBD1. The length of the CDR3 is 13 residues. CDR1 SSHAT and CDR2 FNYEAQ come from the germline V gene (reference sequence). For the CDR3, the DNA is TGTGCTAGCAGCTTGGACAGGGGGTCACCCCTCCACTTT. Its translation is CASSLDRGSPLHF.

By frequency in the sample, this clone is medium-sized. V is TRBV5-1 and J is TRBJ1-3; D is perhaps TRBD1 (6 bases). The germline V gene encodes CDR1 SGHRS and CDR2 YFSETQ. The V and J ends lost 4 bases and 0 bases respectively, with 14 bases between them. The CDR3 extends over 16 amino acids. CDR3 amino acids: CASSPSTGSSGNTIYF. The CDR3, as DNA: TGCGCCAGCAGCCCGTCCACAGGGTCCTCTGGAAACACCATATATTTT.

The gene calls are TRBV9 and TRBJ1-4; D uncertain. The length of the CDR3 is 15 residues. The ends were cut back, 1 base at V and 6 bases at J, with 13 bases in the middle. Germline V CDR1 and CDR2: SGDLS, YYNGEE. The chain's CDR3 is CASSVSIGGDEKLFF. CDR3 in DNA: TGTGCCAGCAGCGTATCTATTGGCGGGGATGAAAAACTGTTTTTT.